Shown below are 24 T cell receptor beta chains from a single sample sequenced in a study of blood T cell repertoires in COVID-19. TCRdb's copy holds only in-frame clones and misses some; the assay was immunoSEQ multiplex PCR. The sample lists 170,000 or so clones, around 84% occurring once. Sequencing was done on a sample of peripheral blood. The origin of the receptors is a man between 50 and 59 years old with active or convalescent COVID-19.

V gene TRBV6-5 combines with J gene TRBJ2-5; TRBD1 matches 7 bases. The trim removed 5 bases at V and 7 bases at J, leaving 10 bases unmatched. The CDR3 spans 14 residues. Per germline, CDR1 MNHEY and CDR2 SVGAGI. CDR3 nucleotides: TGTGCCAGCAGTCCAGGGACAGAGCGGTTGACCCAGTACTTC. Protein product: CASSPGTERLTQYF.

This chain connects TRBV13 to TRBJ1-6, with 10 bases matching TRBD1. Germline V CDR1 and CDR2: PRHDT, FYEKMQ (reference sequence). This CDR3 is built from 15 residues. V lost 4 bases, J lost 8 bases, and 5 bases stayed unmatched. The CDR3 region has the DNA TGTGCCAGCAGCTCAAGGACAGGGGGACATTCACCCCTCCACTTT. It is translated as CASSSRTGGHSPLHF.

The V call is TRBV6-2 or TRBV6-3, the J call TRBJ2-7, with TRBD2 identical over 11 bases. V shed 5 bases, J shed 5 bases, and the junction held 5 bases outside the gene matches. The CDR3 spans 14 residues. Per the germline V gene, CDR1 is MNHEY and CDR2 is SVGEGT. CDR3 amino acids: CASSVAGGPHEQYF. Here the CDR3 DNA reads TGTGCCAGCAGTGTAGCGGGGGGGCCCCACGAGCAGTACTTC.

This chain connects TRBV5-1 to TRBJ2-7; TRBD1 matches 7 bases. The junction had 3 bases not matched to a gene; V was cut back by 4 bases and J by 2 bases. The CDR3 spans 13 residues. The germline V gene has CDR1 SGHRS and CDR2 YFSETQ. In DNA, the CDR3 is TGCGCCAGCAGCCATGGGACAGCCTACGAGCAGTACTTC. Its translation: CASSHGTAYEQYF.

The chain uses TRBV10-3 and TRBJ2-1; D gene ambiguous. This CDR3 has 12 amino acids. Per the germline V gene, CDR1 is ENHRY and CDR2 is SYGVKD. V was cut by 5 bases and J by 8 bases, with 10 bases left in between. In nucleotides, the CDR3 is TGTGCCATCAGTTATCAGGATCATGAGCAGTTCTTC. This encodes CAISYQDHEQFF.

The J gene is TRBJ1-6, the V gene TRBV21-1. TRBV21-1 is a recognized pseudogene. The CDR3 covers 15 residues. CDR3 DNA sequence: TGTGCCAGCCCAAAAGCAGGGGAGGGTCCTTCACCCCTCCACTTT. Translating gives CASPKAGEGPSPLHF.

The chain employs TRBV12-3 or TRBV12-4 and TRBJ2-1; D is unclear. The CDR3 totals 12 residues. Trimming cost V 10 bases and J 7 bases, with 14 bases left between them. Here the CDR3 DNA reads TGTGCCACCACACGTTCTAGAAATGAGCAGTTCTTC. It specifies CATTRSRNEQFF.

The gene calls are TRBV5-4 and TRBJ2-1; a possible D gene is TRBD2 (6 bases). This CDR3 comprises 18 residues. V was pared by 0 bases and J by 0 bases, with 16 bases between. Germline CDR1 and CDR2: SGHNT and YYREEE (reference sequence). The CDR3 DNA reads TGTGCCAGCAGCTTGGCTCGGGGGTACGCGGGCTCCTACAATGAGCAGTTCTTC. The encoded protein is CASSLARGYAGSYNEQFF. The full variable domain, in which reference TRBV5-4 and TRBJ2-1 provide the parts outside the CDR3, is ETGVTQSPTHLIKTRGQQVTLRCSSQSGHNTVSWYQQALGQGPQFIFQYYREEENGRGNFPPRFSGLQFPNYSSELNVNALELDDSALYLCASSLARGYAGSYNEQFFGPGTRLTVL.

The genes are TRBV10-3 and TRBJ1-1; D uncertain. Germline CDR1 and CDR2: ENHRY and SYGVKD. The length of the CDR3 is 12 residues. V was cut by 4 bases and J by 7 bases, with 10 bases left in between. The CDR3 reads CAISGAENEAFF. Here the CDR3 DNA reads TGTGCCATCAGTGGGGCCGAGAATGAAGCTTTCTTT.

Turning to this clone: At one end, the junction sequence differs from germline, possibly due to a read error. This chain connects TRBV12-5 to TRBJ1-1; D call uncertain. The CDR3 spans 13 residues. Germline CDR1 is LGHNT and CDR2 is FRNRAP. The CDR3 DNA follows: TGTGCTAGTGGTTTGTCGAGGCACACTGAGGCTTTCTTT. Residues: CASGLSRHTEAFF.

CDR3 residues: CASSLSDRWDTQYF. CDR3 in DNA: TGCGCCAGCAGCTTGAGCGACAGGTGGGATACGCAGTATTTT. This chain links TRBV5-1 with TRBJ2-3, with D maybe TRBD1 (6 bases). This CDR3 contains 14 residues. Looked up from germline, CDR1 is SGHRS and CDR2 is YFSETQ. With 1 base removed from V and 6 bases from J, the gap between germline ends came to 12 bases. Using reference TRBV5-1 and TRBJ2-3 for the parts outside the CDR3, the full variable domain is KAGVTQTPRYLIKTRGQQVTLSCSPISGHRSVSWYQQTPGQGLQFLFEYFSETQRNKGNFPGRFSGRQFSNSRSEMNVSTLELGDSALYLCASSLSDRWDTQYFGPGTRLTVL.

This chain connects TRBV6-4 to TRBJ2-5, with 9 bases that match TRBD1. Trimming removed 5 bases from V and 9 bases from J; junction bases left unmatched: 13. CDR1 is MRHNA, CDR2 SNTAGT, per germline. CDR3 length: 15 amino acids. CDR3 region: CASSKGQGLCRAQYF. The CDR3 nucleotides are TGTGCCAGCAGTAAGGGACAGGGCCTTTGCCGGGCCCAGTACTTC.

The chain recombines TRBV19 with TRBJ2-1; TRBD1 agrees at 8 bases. Germline V gene lookup returns CDR1 LNHDA and CDR2 SQIVND (reference sequence). Trimming removed 7 bases from V and 4 bases from J; junction bases left unmatched: 9. The CDR3 consists of 15 residues. In DNA form, the CDR3 reads TGTGCCAGTACTCTAAGACAGGGGAATTACAATGAGCAGTTCTTC. Its translation: CASTLRQGNYNEQFF.

V gene TRBV5-5 combines with J gene TRBJ2-7, with D maybe TRBD2 (5 bases). Trimming took off 2 bases at V and 2 bases at J, with 11 bases between the two ends. CDR1 and CDR2 from the germline V gene are SGHKS and YYEKEE (reference sequence). CDR3 length: 14 residues. CDR3 in DNA: TGTGCCAGCAGCTTCCCGGGAAGGCCCTACGAGCAGTACTTC. This gives the protein CASSFPGRPYEQYF. Variable domain in full (rest from reference TRBV5-5 and TRBJ2-7): DAGVTQSPTHLIKTRGQQVTLRCSPISGHKSVSWYQQVLGQGPQFIFQYYEKEERGRGNFPDRFSARQFPNYSSELNVNALLLGDSALYLCASSFPGRPYEQYFGPGTRLTVT.

The rearrangement uses TRBV10-3 and TRBJ1-1; D might be TRBD1 (6 bases). Trimming stripped 8 bases from V and 0 bases from J, with 10 bases between. This CDR3 has 13 residues. Germline values: CDR1 ENHRY, CDR2 SYGVKD. Here the CDR3 DNA reads TGTGCCATCGGGGGCAACATGAACACTGAAGCTTTCTTT. Translated: CAIGGNMNTEAFF.

The gene calls are TRBV6-2 or TRBV6-3 and TRBJ1-6; 10 bases map to TRBD1. The germline V gene has CDR1 MNHEY and CDR2 SVGEGT. The CDR3 consists of 15 residues. V shed 4 bases and J 7 bases; nucleotides not matched to a gene: 4. The CDR3 sequence: CASSSDRGLNSPLHF. CDR3 nucleotide sequence: TGTGCCAGCAGTTCAGACAGGGGGCTCAATTCACCCCTCCACTTT.

This clone appeared a single time. The chain links TRBV15 to TRBJ2-7, with 7 bases aligning to TRBD1. The CDR3 extends over 13 amino acids. V was clipped by 0 bases and J by 7 bases; unmatched bases: 3. Germline-derived CDR1 and CDR2 are LNHNV and YYDKDF (reference sequence). Here the CDR3 reads CATSRDRGWEQYF. CDR3 nucleotides: TGTGCCACCAGCAGAGACAGGGGGTGGGAGCAGTACTTC.

This chain links TRBV7-8 with TRBJ1-1; 7 positions match TRBD1. This CDR3 contains 14 residues. The V gene's germline CDR1 is SGHVS and CDR2 FQNEAQ. The ends lost 5 bases at V and 6 bases at J; junction bases unmatched: 9. DNA of the CDR3: TGTGCCAGCAGCCCGGGGCGGGGACAGCCTGAAGCTTTCTTT. The encoded protein is CASSPGRGQPEAFF.

The chain links TRBV27 to TRBJ1-6, with TRBD1 as a possible D gene (5 bases). This CDR3 region has 18 residues. Trimming stripped 3 bases from V and 0 bases from J, with 15 bases between. Germline lookup yields CDR1 MNHEY and CDR2 SMNVEV (reference sequence). The CDR3, as DNA: TGTGCCAGCAGTTTTCGTGGGGACGGGAGCTCCTATAATTCACCCCTCCACTTT. This gives the protein CASSFRGDGSSYNSPLHF.

The chain employs TRBV4-1 and TRBJ1-6; 7 bases agree with TRBD1. This CDR3 region has 15 residues. Germline values: CDR1 MGHRA, CDR2 YSYEKL. V was clipped by 2 bases and J by 5 bases; unmatched bases: 3. The DNA for the CDR3 is TGCGCCAGCAGCCAAACCGGGACAGATAATTCACCCCTCCACTTT. This gives the protein CASSQTGTDNSPLHF.

The rearrangement joins TRBV29-1 to TRBJ2-2, with TRBD1 matching 10 bases. The CDR3 loop spans 12 amino acids. The ends lost 7 bases at V and 8 bases at J; junction bases unmatched: 4. In germline, CDR1 is SQVTM, CDR2 ANQGSEA. CDR3 coding DNA: TGCAGCGCAGACAGGGGGCTTGGGGAGCTGTTTTTT. Protein sequence: CSADRGLGELFF.

Comment on this clone: One junction end disagrees with the germline gene, perhaps due to a read error. The rearrangement links TRBV7-7 to TRBJ2-5; 11 bases are shared with TRBD2. Germline V gives CDR1 SSHAT, CDR2 FNYEAQ (reference sequence). The CDR3 is 15 amino acids. CDR3 residues: CASSAGTSGQETQYF. The CDR3 DNA sequence: TGTGCTAGCAGCGCCGGGACTAGCGGACAAGAGACCCAGTACTTC.

The chain is built from TRBV9 and TRBJ2-7; 13 bases align to TRBD2. V dropped 1 base and J dropped 5; count of bases not matched to a gene: 3. The CDR3 spans 15 residues. CDR1 SGDLS and CDR2 YYNGEE come from the germline V gene. This chain's CDR3 is CASSVTSGRAHEQYF. CDR3 coding DNA: TGTGCCAGCAGCGTAACTAGCGGGAGGGCCCACGAGCAGTACTTC. The full variable domain, rest sourced from reference TRBV9 and TRBJ2-7, is DSGVTQTPKHLITATGQRVTLRCSPRSGDLSVYWYQQSLDQGLQFLIQYYNGEERAKGNILERFSAQQFPDLHSELNLSSLELGDSALYFCASSVTSGRAHEQYFGPGTRLTVT.

The rearrangement uses TRBV7-3 and TRBJ1-6; possibly TRBD1 for D (5 bases). V was shortened by 4 bases and J by 4 bases, with 11 bases between the two germline ends. The CDR3 is 15 residues long. The germline CDR1 and CDR2 sequences are SGHTA and FQGTGA. The DNA for the CDR3 is TGTGCCAGCAGCTCGGACGGGGGGTATAATTCACCCCTCCACTTT. It yields the protein CASSSDGGYNSPLHF.